This record covers a single T cell receptor (beta chain). The antigen remains undetermined. The data were obtained in a study of shared clonotypes between healthy human individuals. PCR replicates performed on unsorted PBMC used approximately 300 ng DNA, 30,000 or so T cell genomes. Profiled with immunoSEQ multiplex PCR; TCRdb holds only in-frame clones, not every one. The table has 490,000 or so clones, 70% to 80% seen once; the top ten hold 10% to 15%. V was pared by 3 bases and J by 5 bases, with 7 bases between. This CDR3 is 12 amino acids long. CDR1 is SGHTS and CDR2 is YDEGEE in the germline V gene. Study findings and constraints: Researchers sampled only blood; tissue repertoires likely differ.

The donors, all of them Caucasian adults, lived in Nashville, Tennessee. The receptor comes from a middle-aged woman in good health. Some clones in this sample may be carry-over from other donors' samples. This rearrangement joins TRBV5-8 to TRBJ2-3; perhaps TRBD1 as D (5 bases). The specimen sequenced was PBMCs. This chain's CDR3 is CASSSQGDTQYF. CDR3 in DNA: TGTGCCAGCAGCTCTCAGGGAGATACGCAGTATTTT.